This T cell receptor beta chain was identified during a study of metastatic and nonmetastatic thyroid tumors. Across the whole study: From malignant and benign thyroid patients, repertoires in blood and in tumor or nodule tissue were compared.

This clone was found many times. What it binds is unknown. In the source study's methods: It was from CDR3 differences across clinicopathological groups that a distant-metastasis classifier for papillary thyroid cancer was built. With MiXCR, TCRdb called clones anew from the PCR reads. What appears here as the V and J calls and clone size reflects TCRdb's work, not the paper's. The sample yields about 40,000 clones, around 16% seen once. V trimming: 3 bases; J trimming: 0 bases; junction bases outside the gene matches: 2. The CDR3 extends over 16 amino acids. Germline assignment: CDR1 KGHDR and CDR2 SFDVKD. No patient received treatment before thyroid surgery. The study, taken as a whole, reports: Malignant thyroid tumors reportedly exceeded benign nodules significantly in TCR beta diversity, with the difference appearing in blood and tumor.

The TCR sequence derives from a female donor with papillary thyroid cancer or a benign thyroid nodule (not recorded which). Some clones in this sample may be carry-over from other donors' samples. The chain employs TRBV24-1 and TRBJ1-5, with 9 nucleotides matching TRBD1. The specimen sequenced was tumor tissue. CDR3 DNA sequence: TGTGCCACCAGTGATGGACAGGGGTATAGCAATCAGCCCCAGCATTTT. It yields the protein CATSDGQGYSNQPQHF.